This TCR beta chain was found in a study of shared clonotypes between healthy human individuals. Across the whole study: A couple of female and a few male donors aged 18 to 49 were enrolled. The study, taken as a whole, reports: Sampling was confined to blood; repertoires within tissues likely differ.

In regard to this clone: Antigen specificity is unknown.

Germline-derived CDR1 and CDR2 are SGHTA and FQGNSA. CDR3 length: 14 residues. Trimming shortened V by 4 bases and J by 6 bases, and 12 bases separated the two germline ends. Using approximately 200 ng DNA, around 30,000 T cell genomes, the sorted-subset replicate PCRs were run. Profiling relied on immunoSEQ multiplex PCR, and the TCRdb table lists in-frame clones only, not all of them. The repertoire holds just over 2,000,000 clones, with approximately 95% as singletons. The TCR was taken from a man in his late teens or twenties in good health. The specimen was naive CD4+ T cells sorted from blood. The subset: CD45RA+ positively selected. The chain joins TRBV7-2 to TRBJ2-2; D gene uncertain. CDR3 protein: CASSSEILSGELFF. CDR3 coding DNA: TGTGCCAGCAGCTCCGAAATTTTATCCGGGGAGCTGTTTTTT.